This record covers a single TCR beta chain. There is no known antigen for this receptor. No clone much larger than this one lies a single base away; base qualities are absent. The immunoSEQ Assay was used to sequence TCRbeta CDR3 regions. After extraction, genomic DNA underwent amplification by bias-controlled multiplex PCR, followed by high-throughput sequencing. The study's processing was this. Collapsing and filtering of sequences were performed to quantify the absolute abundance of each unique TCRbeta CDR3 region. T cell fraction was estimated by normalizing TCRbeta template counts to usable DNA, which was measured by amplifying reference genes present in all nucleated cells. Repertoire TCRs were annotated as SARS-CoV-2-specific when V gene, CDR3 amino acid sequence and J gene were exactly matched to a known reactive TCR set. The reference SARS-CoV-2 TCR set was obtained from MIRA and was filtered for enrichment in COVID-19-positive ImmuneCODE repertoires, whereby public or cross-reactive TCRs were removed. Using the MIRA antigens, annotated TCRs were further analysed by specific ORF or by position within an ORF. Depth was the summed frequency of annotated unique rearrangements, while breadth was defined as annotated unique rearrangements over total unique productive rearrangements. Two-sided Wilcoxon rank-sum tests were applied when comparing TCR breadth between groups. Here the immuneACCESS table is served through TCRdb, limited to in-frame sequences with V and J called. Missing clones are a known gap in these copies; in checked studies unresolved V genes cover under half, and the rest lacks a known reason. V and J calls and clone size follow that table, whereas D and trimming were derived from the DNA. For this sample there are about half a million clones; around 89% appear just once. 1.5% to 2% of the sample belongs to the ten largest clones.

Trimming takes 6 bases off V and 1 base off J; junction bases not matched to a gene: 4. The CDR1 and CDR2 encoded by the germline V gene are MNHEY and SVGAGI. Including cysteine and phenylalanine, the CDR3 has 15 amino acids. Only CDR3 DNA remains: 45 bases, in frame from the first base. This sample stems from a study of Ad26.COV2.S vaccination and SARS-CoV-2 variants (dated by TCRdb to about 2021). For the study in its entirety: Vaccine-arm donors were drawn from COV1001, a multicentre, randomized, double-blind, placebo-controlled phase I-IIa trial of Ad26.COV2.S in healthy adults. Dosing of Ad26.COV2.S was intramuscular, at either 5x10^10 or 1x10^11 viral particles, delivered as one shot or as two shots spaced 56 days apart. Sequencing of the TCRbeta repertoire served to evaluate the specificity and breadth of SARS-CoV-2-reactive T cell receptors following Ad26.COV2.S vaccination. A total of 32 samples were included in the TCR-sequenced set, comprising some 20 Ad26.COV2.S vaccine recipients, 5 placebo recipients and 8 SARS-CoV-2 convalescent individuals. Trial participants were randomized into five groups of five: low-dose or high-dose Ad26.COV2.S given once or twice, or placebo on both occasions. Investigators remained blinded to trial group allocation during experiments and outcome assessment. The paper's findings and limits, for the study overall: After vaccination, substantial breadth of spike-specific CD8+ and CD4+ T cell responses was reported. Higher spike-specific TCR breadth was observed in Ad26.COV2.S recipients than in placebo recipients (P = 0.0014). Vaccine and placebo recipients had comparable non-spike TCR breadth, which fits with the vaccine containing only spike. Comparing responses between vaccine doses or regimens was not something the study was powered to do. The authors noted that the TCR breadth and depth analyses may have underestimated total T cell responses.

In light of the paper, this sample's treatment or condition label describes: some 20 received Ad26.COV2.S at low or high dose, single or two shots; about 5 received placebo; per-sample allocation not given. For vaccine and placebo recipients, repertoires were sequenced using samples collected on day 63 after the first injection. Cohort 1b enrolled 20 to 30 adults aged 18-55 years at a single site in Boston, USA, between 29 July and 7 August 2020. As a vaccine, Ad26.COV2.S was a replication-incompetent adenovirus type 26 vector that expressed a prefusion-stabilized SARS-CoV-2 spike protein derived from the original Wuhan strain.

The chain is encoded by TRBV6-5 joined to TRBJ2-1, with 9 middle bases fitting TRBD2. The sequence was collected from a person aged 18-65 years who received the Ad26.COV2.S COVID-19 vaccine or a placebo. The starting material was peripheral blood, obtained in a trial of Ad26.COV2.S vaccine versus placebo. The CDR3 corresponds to CASSKSGRSYNEQFF. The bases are TGTGCCAGCAGCAAAAGCGGGAGGTCCTACAATGAGCAGTTCTTC.